A selection of T cell receptor beta chains follows, all from one sample in a study of T-cell reconstitution after alpha-beta-depleted transplantation in children. TCRdb passed the PCR reads through MiXCR, listing each CDR3 protein once. The profile covers a few hundred thousand distinct CDR3 sequences, with roughly 25% appearing a single time and 2.6% taken by the ten largest. The source was PBMCs, collected before TCRalphabeta/CD19-depleted stem cell transplant. These receptors were obtained from a girl between 2 and 10 years old with Fanconi anemia, due to receive a stem cell transplant. CDR3s include the opening cysteine and the closing phenylalanine or tryptophan.

v_gene	CDR3aa
TRBV20-1	CSASLGSNYNEQFF
TRBV28	CASSSQGDPLNTGELFF
TRBV9	CASSVDRAAYNEQFF
TRBV4-1	CASSQVVTGTGYEQYF
TRBV2	CARTPGTQLHNEQFF
TRBV29-1	CSVAYRDTQYF
TRBV20-1	CSARANRDEKLFF
TRBV4-2	CASSLLTGLNTEAFF
TRBV29-1	CSVGYRDQTHQETQYF
TRBV12-3/TRBV12-4	CASQSSGQPYEQYF
TRBV7-6	CASSFGQLYEQYF
TRBV7-8	CASSPGGTTDTQYF
TRBV15	CATSRDRGEMNTEAFF
TRBV6-1	CASSRGGHTTDTQYF